A selection of T cell receptor beta chains follows, all from one sample in a study of PD-1 blockade in mismatch repair-deficient tumors. This table comes from immunoSEQ multiplex PCR, and its TCRdb copy is limited to in-frame clones, with some not included. The table has around 120,000 clones, almost 90% seen once. Sequencing used peripheral blood, obtained 70 to 72 weeks after starting pembrolizumab. These receptor sequences come from an adult with mismatch repair-deficient cancer. CDR3s include the opening cysteine and the closing phenylalanine or tryptophan. D genes are given only for firm matches. Some rows mark clone size as missing; the rest say once, few, many or name a class of expanded clone.

abundance	v_gene	j_gene	d_gene	CDR3aa	CDR3nt
-	TRBV27	TRBJ2-1	-	CASSLYSYNEQFF	TGTGCCAGCAGTTTATACTCCTACAATGAGCAGTTCTTC
few	TRBV7-9	TRBJ2-7	-	CASSNPAGSSYEQYF	TGTGCCAGCAGTAACCCCGCGGGAAGCTCCTACGAGCAGTACTTC
-	TRBV7-9	TRBJ1-2	-	CASSHGQGVVANGYTF	TGTGCCAGCAGCCATGGGCAGGGAGTGGTTGCAAATGGCTACACCTTC
-	TRBV6-5	TRBJ1-1	-	CASSYYRDGTEAFF	TGTGCCAGCAGTTACTACCGGGACGGTACTGAAGCTTTCTTT
-	TRBV13	TRBJ2-1	-	CASSFRWSYNEQFF	TGTGCCAGCAGCTTTCGTTGGTCCTACAATGAGCAGTTCTTC
-	TRBV4-3	TRBJ2-3	TRBD2	CASSQEPSGTSTDTQYF	TGCGCCAGCAGCCAAGAGCCTAGCGGCACTAGCACAGATACGCAGTATTTT
few	TRBV30	TRBJ1-2	-	CAWSAPGTHYGYTF	TGTGCCTGGAGTGCTCCCGGGACTCACTATGGCTACACCTTC
-	TRBV29-1	TRBJ2-1	-	CSVRGGANEQFF	TGCAGCGTTCGGGGCGGGGCCAATGAGCAGTTCTTC
-	TRBV5-4	TRBJ2-5	-	CASSTADKGIQETQYF	TGTGCCAGCAGCACGGCGGACAAGGGGATCCAAGAGACCCAGTACTTC
-	TRBV5-1	TRBJ1-2	-	CASSLALSIGYTF	TGCGCCAGCAGCTTGGCGCTGAGTATTGGCTACACCTTC
few	TRBV27	TRBJ2-7	-	CASSVAGEAYEQYF	TGTGCCAGCAGTGTAGCTGGAGAGGCCTACGAGCAGTACTTC
-	TRBV7-8	TRBJ2-7	-	CASSFPGLGPYEQYF	TGTGCCAGCAGCTTTCCGGGACTCGGCCCCTACGAGCAGTACTTC
-	TRBV11-2	TRBJ2-7	-	CASSPGLYEQYF	TGTGCCAGCAGCCCCGGCCTGTACGAGCAGTACTTC
-	TRBV6-6	TRBJ1-2	-	CASSYSGFVTF	TGTGCCAGCAGTTACTCGGGCTTCGTCACCTTC
-	TRBV27	TRBJ2-1	TRBD2	CASSRGTSGGYNEQFF	TGTGCCAGCAGTAGAGGGACTAGCGGGGGCTACAATGAGCAGTTCTTC
-	TRBV28	TRBJ2-3	-	CASSAGDVSTDTQYF	TGTGCCAGCAGTGCAGGGGACGTCTCTACAGATACGCAGTATTTT
-	TRBV5-1	TRBJ1-5	TRBD1	CASSNTGEPNQPQHF	TGCGCCAGCAGCAATACAGGGGAGCCAAATCAGCCCCAGCATTTT
-	TRBV13	TRBJ2-7	TRBD1	CASSRGQAYEQYF	TGTGCCAGCAGCCGAGGACAGGCCTACGAGCAGTACTTC
-	TRBV9	TRBJ1-4	-	CASRADSTNEKLFF	TGTGCCAGCAGAGCTGATTCAACTAATGAAAAACTGTTTTTT
-	TRBV6-1	TRBJ2-5	TRBD2	CASRGATGGEETQYF	TGTGCCAGCAGGGGGGCGACGGGAGGGGAAGAGACCCAGTACTTC
once	TRBV5-6	TRBJ2-5	-	CASSLGLGPGETQYF	TGTGCCAGCAGCTTGGGGTTAGGGCCGGGGGAGACCCAGTACTTC
-	TRBV28	TRBJ1-2	-	CASSLGTAYGYTF	TGTGCCAGCAGTTTGGGGACGGCTTATGGCTACACCTTC
few	TRBV7-9	TRBJ2-7	TRBD1	CASSQTGPYEQYF	TGTGCCAGCAGCCAGACAGGGCCTTACGAGCAGTACTTC
-	TRBV21-1	TRBJ1-1	-	CASSKFGDVEAFF	TGTGCCAGCAGCAAGTTTGGGGATGTTGAAGCTTTCTTT
-	TRBV28	TRBJ1-2	-	CASSFYRVGGYTF	TGTGCCAGCAGTTTTTACAGGGTCGGTGGCTACACCTTC
once	TRBV27	TRBJ2-1	TRBD2	CASSLGTSGVNEQFF	TGTGCCAGCAGTTTGGGGACTAGCGGGGTCAATGAGCAGTTCTTC
once	TRBV13	TRBJ2-1	-	CASSLSGTYNEQFF	TGTGCCAGCAGCCTTAGCGGAACCTACAATGAGCAGTTCTTC
-	TRBV6-6	TRBJ2-7	TRBD1	CASSYSGDRYYEQYF	TGTGCCAGCAGTTACTCTGGGGACAGATACTACGAGCAGTACTTC
-	TRBV19	TRBJ2-7	TRBD1	CASSIGQGVTYEQYF	TGTGCCAGTAGTATCGGACAGGGTGTAACCTACGAGCAGTACTTC
-	TRBV4-1	TRBJ1-2	-	CASSQRPGQVLAGYTF	TGCGCCAGCAGCCAGCGCCCGGGACAAGTCTTGGCTGGCTACACCTTC
-	TRBV7-7	TRBJ2-7	TRBD1	CASSLRTGQGYEQYF	TGTGCTAGCAGCTTAAGGACAGGGCAGGGCTACGAGCAGTACTTC
-	TRBV30	TRBJ2-6	-	CAWSLAGANVLTF	TGTGCCTGGAGTTTAGCGGGGGCCAACGTCCTGACTTTC
once	TRBV28	TRBJ2-1	TRBD1	CATVGGTGDIYNEQFF	TGTGCCACCGTTGGAGGGACAGGGGACATATACAATGAGCAGTTCTTC
-	TRBV4-3	TRBJ1-1	-	CASSQDSVGGPFHPFF	TGCGCCAGCAGCCAAGATAGTGTTGGAGGACCATTTCACCCTTTCTTT
-	TRBV27	TRBJ2-5	-	CASSLRDDQETQYF	TGTGCCAGCAGTTTACGGGACGACCAAGAGACCCAGTACTTC
once	TRBV7-3	TRBJ2-5	-	CASSRRGQKQETQYF	TGTGCCAGCAGCAGGCGGGGACAGAAACAAGAGACCCAGTACTTC
-	TRBV7-9	TRBJ2-7	-	CASSQDSYEQYF	TGTGCCAGCAGCCAGGACAGCTACGAGCAGTACTTC
-	TRBV7-6	TRBJ2-7	TRBD1	CASSLGDRGSYEQYF	TGTGCCAGCAGCTTAGGGGACAGGGGGAGCTACGAGCAGTACTTC